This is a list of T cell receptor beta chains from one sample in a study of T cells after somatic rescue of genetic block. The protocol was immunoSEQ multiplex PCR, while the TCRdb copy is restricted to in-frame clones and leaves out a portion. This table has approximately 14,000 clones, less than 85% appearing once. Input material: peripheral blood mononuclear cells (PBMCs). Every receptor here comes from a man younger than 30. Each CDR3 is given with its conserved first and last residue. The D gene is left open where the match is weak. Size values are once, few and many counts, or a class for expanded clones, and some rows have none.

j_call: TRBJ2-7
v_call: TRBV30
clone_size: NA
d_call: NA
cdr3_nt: TGTGCCTGGACTGGGGGTTACGAGCAGTACTTC
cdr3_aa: CAWTGGYEQYF

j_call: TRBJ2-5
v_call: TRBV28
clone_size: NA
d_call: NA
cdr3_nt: TGTGCCAGCAGTCGAATTGGACAGTTAGTAGAGACCCAGTACTTC
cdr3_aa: CASSRIGQLVETQYF

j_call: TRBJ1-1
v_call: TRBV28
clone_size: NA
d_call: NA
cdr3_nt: TGTGCCAGCATCCCGGACGGGAACACTGAAGCTTTCTTT
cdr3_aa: CASIPDGNTEAFF

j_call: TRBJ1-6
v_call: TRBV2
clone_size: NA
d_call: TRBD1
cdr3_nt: TGTGCCAGCAGTGGACAGGGGATTTCACCCCTCCACTTT
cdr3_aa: CASSGQGISPLHF

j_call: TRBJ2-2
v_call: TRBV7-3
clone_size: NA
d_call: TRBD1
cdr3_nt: TGTGCCAGCAGCTTAACCGGACAGGGACTGAAGAACACCGGGGAGCTGTTTTTT
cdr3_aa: CASSLTGQGLKNTGELFF

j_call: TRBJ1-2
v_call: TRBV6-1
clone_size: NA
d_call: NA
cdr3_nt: TGTGCCAGCACCAAGACAGAACTGGCCTATGGCTACACCTTC
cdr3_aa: CASTKTELAYGYTF

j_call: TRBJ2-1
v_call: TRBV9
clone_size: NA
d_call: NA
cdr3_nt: TGTGCCAGCAGCGTAGATCCCTCGGTTTCGAGGGGGCAGTTCTTC
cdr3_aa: CASSVDPSVSRGQFF

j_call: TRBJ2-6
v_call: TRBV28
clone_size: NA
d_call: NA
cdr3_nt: TGTGCCAGCAGTTTATGGGGGTTTGGGGCCAACGTCCTGACTTTC
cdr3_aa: CASSLWGFGANVLTF

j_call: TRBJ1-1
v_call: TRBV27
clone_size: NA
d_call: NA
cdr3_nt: TGTGCCAGCAGCAGTCTTCTGGGTTCTTCTGAAGCTTTCTTT
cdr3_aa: CASSSLLGSSEAFF

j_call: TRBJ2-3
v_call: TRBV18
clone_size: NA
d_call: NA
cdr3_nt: TGTGCCAGCTCACCGACAGGGAGGGATACGCAGTATTTT
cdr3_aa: CASSPTGRDTQYF

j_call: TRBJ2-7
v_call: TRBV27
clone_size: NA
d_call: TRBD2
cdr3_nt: TGTGCCAGCAGTTTAAGAGCGGGGGTCCCCTCCTACGAGCAGTACTTC
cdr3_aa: CASSLRAGVPSYEQYF

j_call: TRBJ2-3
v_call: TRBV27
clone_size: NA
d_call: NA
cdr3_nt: TGTGCCAGCAGCCTTAAGGCCTGGGGCAAGGGGACAGATACGCAGTATTTT
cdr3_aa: CASSLKAWGKGTDTQYF

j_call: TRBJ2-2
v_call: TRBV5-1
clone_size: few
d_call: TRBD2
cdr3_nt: TGCGCCAGCAGTATTTGGGGTAGCGGGGAAAACACCGGGGAGCTGTTTTTT
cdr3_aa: CASSIWGSGENTGELFF

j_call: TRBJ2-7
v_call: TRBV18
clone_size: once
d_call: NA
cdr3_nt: TGTGCCAGCTCACCGGTCTTCACTAGCCTCTCCTACGAGCAGTACTTC
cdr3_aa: CASSPVFTSLSYEQYF

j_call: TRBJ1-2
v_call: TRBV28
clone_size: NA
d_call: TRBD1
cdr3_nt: TGTGCCAGCATTAACGACAGGGGGGATGGCTACACCTTC
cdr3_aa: CASINDRGDGYTF

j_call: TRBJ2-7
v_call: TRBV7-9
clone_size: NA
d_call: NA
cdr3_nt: TGTGCCAGCAGCTTAGATGTTTGGTTGGGGGACGAGCAGTACTTC
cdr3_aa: CASSLDVWLGDEQYF

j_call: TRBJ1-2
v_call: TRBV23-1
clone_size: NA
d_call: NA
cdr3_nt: TGCGCCAGCAGTCAGAGTGGACCGTATGGCTACACCTTC
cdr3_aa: CASSQSGPYGYTF

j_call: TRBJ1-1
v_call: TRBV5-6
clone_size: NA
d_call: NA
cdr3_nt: TGTGCCAGCAGCTTCAGGAGAGGAATGAACACTGAAGCTTTCTTT
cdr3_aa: CASSFRRGMNTEAFF

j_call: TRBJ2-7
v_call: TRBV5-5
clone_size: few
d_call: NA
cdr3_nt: TGTGCCAGCAGCTTGGCAGCCTCCTCCTACGAGCAGTACTTC
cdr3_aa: CASSLAASSYEQYF

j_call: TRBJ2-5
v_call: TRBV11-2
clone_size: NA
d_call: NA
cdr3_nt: TGTGCCAGCAACTACGGGGGAGGCCAAGAGACCCAGTACTTC
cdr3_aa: CASNYGGGQETQYF

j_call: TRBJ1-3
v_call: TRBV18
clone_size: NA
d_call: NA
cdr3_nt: TGTGCCAGCTCACCACTCGACAGTGCGCCTGTTTCTGGAAACACCATATATTTT
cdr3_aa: CASSPLDSAPVSGNTIYF

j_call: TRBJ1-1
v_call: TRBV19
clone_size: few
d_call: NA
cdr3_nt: TGTGCCAGTAGCCTTAACCGGGGAAGCCCGGAAGCTTTCTTT
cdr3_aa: CASSLNRGSPEAFF

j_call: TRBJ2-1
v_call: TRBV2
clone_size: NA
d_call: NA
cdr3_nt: TGTGCCAGCGATAAAACTAGAATCAATGAGCAGTTCTTC
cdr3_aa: CASDKTRINEQFF

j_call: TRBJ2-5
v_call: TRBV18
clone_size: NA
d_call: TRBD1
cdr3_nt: TGTGCCAGCTCACCCTTAGAGGCAGGGGGTCAAGAGACCCAGTACTTC
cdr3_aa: CASSPLEAGGQETQYF

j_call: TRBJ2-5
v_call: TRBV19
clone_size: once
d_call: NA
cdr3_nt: TGTGCCAGTAGTACCCAGGGAAAAGAGACCCAGTACTTC
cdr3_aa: CASSTQGKETQYF

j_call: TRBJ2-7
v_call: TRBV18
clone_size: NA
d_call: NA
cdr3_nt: TGTGCCAGCTCACCTGGGGTCCTCTCCTACGAGCAGTACTTC
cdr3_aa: CASSPGVLSYEQYF

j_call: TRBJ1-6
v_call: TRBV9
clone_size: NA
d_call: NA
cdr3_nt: TGTGCCAGCAGCGTCGGGGGCTCCTATAATTCACCCCTCCACTTT
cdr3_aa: CASSVGGSYNSPLHF

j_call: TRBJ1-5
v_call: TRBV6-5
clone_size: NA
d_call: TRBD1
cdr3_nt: TGTGCCAGCAGCTTGGGACAGGGGTGGACTCAGCCCCAGCATTTT
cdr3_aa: CASSLGQGWTQPQHF

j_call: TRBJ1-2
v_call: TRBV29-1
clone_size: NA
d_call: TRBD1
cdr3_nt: TGCAGCGCCGGACAGGCCTCTAACTATGGCTACACCTTC
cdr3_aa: CSAGQASNYGYTF

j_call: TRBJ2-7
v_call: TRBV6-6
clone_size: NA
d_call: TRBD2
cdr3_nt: TGTGCCAGCACCCTGCTAGCGGAGAAGGAGCAGTACTTC
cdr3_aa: CASTLLAEKEQYF

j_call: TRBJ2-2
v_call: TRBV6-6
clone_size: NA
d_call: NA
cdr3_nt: TGTGCCAGCAGCCCCGGGCGGGGCGGGGAGCTGTTTTTT
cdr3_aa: CASSPGRGGELFF

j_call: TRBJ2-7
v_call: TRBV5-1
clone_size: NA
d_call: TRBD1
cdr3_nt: TGCGCCAGCAGCTTGGTACCGGGACAGACCTACGAGCAGTACTTC
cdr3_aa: CASSLVPGQTYEQYF

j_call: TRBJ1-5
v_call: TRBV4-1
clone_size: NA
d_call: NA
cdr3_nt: TGCGCCAGCAGCCAAACTAGGAGGAAGGGGCTCAATCAGCCCCAGCATTTT
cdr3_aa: CASSQTRRKGLNQPQHF

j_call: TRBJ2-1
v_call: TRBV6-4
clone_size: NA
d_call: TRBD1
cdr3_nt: TGTGCCAGCAGGCCCAGACAGGGTGACGACAATGAGCAGTTCTTC
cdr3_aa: CASRPRQGDDNEQFF

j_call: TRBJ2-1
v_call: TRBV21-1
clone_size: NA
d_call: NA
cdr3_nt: TGTGCCAGTAGCCGCCGAGGGGGCTCCTACAATGAGCAGTTCTTC
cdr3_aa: CASSRRGGSYNEQFF

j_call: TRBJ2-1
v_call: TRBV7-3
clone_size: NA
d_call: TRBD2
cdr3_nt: TGTGCCAGCAGCTTAACGGGCGGGAGGGCCCATGAGCAGTTCTTC
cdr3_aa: CASSLTGGRAHEQFF

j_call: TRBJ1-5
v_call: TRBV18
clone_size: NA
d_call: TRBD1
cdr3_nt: TGTGCCAGCTCCCCCGGGACAGTAAATCAGCCCCAGCATTTT
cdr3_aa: CASSPGTVNQPQHF

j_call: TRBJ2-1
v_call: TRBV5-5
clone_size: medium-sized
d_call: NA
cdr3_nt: TGTGCCAGCAGCCTGGACATTTCCAATGAGCAGTTCTTC
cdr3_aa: CASSLDISNEQFF

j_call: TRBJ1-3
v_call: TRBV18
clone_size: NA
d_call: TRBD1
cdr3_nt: TGTGCCAGCTCACTAGGACAGGGGGCTGGAAACACCATATATTTT
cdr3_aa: CASSLGQGAGNTIYF

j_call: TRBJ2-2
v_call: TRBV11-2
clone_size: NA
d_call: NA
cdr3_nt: TGTGCCAGCAGCTTATATATTACCTTGAACACCGGGGAGCTGTTTTTT
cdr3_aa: CASSLYITLNTGELFF

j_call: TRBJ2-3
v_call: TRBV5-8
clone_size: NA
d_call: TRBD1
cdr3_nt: TGTGCCAGCAGCTTAGACAGGGGGTCGAGTACAGATACGCAGTATTTT
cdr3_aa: CASSLDRGSSTDTQYF

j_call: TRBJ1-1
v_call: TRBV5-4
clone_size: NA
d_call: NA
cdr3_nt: TGTGCCAGCAGCTTGGGGGGAGGGGTTTCGGAAGCTTTCTTT
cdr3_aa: CASSLGGGVSEAFF

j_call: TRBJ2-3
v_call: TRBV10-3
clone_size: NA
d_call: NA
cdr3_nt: TGTGCCACCAGCCGGGGGGCCCCAGATACGCAGTATTTT
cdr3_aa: CATSRGAPDTQYF

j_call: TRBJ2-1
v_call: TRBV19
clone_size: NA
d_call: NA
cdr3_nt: TGTGCCAGTACCCCACCCGGACAGAGAAATGAGCAGTTCTTC
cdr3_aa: CASTPPGQRNEQFF

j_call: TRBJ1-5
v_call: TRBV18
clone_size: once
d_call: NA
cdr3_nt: TGTGCCAGCTCACCTAGCGCTAATCAGCCCCAGCATTTT
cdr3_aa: CASSPSANQPQHF

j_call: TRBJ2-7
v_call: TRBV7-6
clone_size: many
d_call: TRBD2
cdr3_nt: TGTGCCAGCAGCTTAGGGGGAGCGGGGGAGCAGTACTTC
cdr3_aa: CASSLGGAGEQYF

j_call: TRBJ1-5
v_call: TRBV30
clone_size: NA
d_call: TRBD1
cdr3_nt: TGTGCCTGGAGTGTACAATGGACAGGATATCAGCCCCAGCATTTT
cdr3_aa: CAWSVQWTGYQPQHF

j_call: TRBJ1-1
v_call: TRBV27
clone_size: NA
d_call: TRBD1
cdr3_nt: TGTGCCAGCAGCCCGACAGGGCTAAACACTGAAGCTTTCTTT
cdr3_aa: CASSPTGLNTEAFF

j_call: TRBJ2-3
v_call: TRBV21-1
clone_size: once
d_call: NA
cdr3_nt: TGTGCCAGCTCTCGGGGGGGACAGCCCTGGACTAGCGGGAGCCCATCCTACACAGATACGCAGTATTTT
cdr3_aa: CASSRGGQPWTSGSPSYTDTQYF

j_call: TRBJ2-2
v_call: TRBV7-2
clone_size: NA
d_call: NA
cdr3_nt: TGTGCCAGCAGCTTCCGGGGAACAGCCTCGAACACCGGGGAGCTGTTTTTT
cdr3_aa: CASSFRGTASNTGELFF

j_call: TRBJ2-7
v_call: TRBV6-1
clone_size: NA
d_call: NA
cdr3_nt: TGTGCCAGCAGTGAAGGGGGGGTAGGGGGCATTTACGAGCAGTACTTC
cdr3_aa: CASSEGGVGGIYEQYF

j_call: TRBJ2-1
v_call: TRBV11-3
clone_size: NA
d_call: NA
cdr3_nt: TGTGCCAGCAGCTTAGGGAATGAGCAGTTCTTC
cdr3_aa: CASSLGNEQFF

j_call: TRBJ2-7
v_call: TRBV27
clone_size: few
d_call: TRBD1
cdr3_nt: TGTGCCAGCTCCATGTCCCAACAGGGGGTTGCCTACGAGCAGTACTTC
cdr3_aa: CASSMSQQGVAYEQYF

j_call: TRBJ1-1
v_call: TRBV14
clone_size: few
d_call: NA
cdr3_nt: TGTGCCAGCAGCCCACGACAGTATTGGGTTTCTTTCTTT
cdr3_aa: CASSPRQYWVSFF